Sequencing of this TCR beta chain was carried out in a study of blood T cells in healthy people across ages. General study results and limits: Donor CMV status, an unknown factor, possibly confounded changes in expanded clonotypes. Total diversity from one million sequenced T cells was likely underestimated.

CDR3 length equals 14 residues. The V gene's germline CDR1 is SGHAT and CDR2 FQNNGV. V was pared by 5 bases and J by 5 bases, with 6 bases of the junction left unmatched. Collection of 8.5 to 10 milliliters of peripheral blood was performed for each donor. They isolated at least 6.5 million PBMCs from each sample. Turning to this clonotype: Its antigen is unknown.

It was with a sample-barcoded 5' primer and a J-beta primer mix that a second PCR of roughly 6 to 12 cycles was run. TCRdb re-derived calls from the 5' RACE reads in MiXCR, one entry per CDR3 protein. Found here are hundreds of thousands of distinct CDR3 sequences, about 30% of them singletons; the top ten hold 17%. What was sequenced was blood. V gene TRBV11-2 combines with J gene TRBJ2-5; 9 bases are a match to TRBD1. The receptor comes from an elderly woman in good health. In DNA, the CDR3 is TGTGCCAGCAGCGCCACAACAGGGGGCGAGACCCAGTACTTC. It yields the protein CASSATTGGETQYF.